The 21 T cell receptor beta chains listed next were all sequenced from one sample in a study of shared clonotypes between healthy human individuals (dated by TCRdb to about 2020). To prepare the library, the immunoSEQ multiplex PCR assay was applied. Here the immuneACCESS table is served through TCRdb, limited to in-frame sequences with V and J called. Missing clones are a known gap in these copies; in checked studies unresolved V genes cover under half, and the rest lacks a known reason. The sample data list about 2 million clones, and over 85% of these were observed just once. The top ten constitute roughly 1.2% of the sample. For the CD8 naive samples, CD45RO-negative cells were positively selected for CCR7, yielding a CD45RA+CCR7+ population from which TemRA cells were excluded. Sequenced input: naive CD8+ T cells sorted from blood. This specimen's cell subset or site label, interpreted: CD45RA+CCR7+. Receptor source: a young man in good health.

CDR3 nucleotides: TGTGCCAGCAGCTTGGGAACTGCGTTGGTGCAGTTCTTC. It yields the protein CASSLGTALVQFF. V is TRBV5-4 and J is TRBJ2-1, with D uncertain. CDR3 length equals 13 residues. V was shortened by 0 bases and J by 12 bases, with 13 bases between the two germline ends. Germline CDR1 and CDR2: SGHNT and YYREEE (reference sequence).

The V call is TRBV4-1, the J call TRBJ1-1, with D unresolved. V shed 1 base and J shed 1 base, with 13 bases lying between them. From germline, CDR1 is MGHRA and CDR2 YSYEKL. The CDR3 has 16 residues. CDR3 in DNA: TGCGCCAGCAGCCAAGCGCGTAGCCTGGAGAACACTGAAGCTTTCTTT. Protein product: CASSQARSLENTEAFF.

This chain links TRBV5-6 with TRBJ1-2, with TRBD1 matching over 9 bases. The germline gives CDR1 SGHDT, CDR2 YYEEEE. The CDR3 covers 15 residues. V dropped 6 bases and J dropped 2; count of bases not matched to a gene: 8. CDR3 in DNA: TGTGCCAGCACCTGGGACAGGGCCTCGAACTATGGCTACACCTTC. Amino acids: CASTWDRASNYGYTF.

The chain uses TRBV4-3 and TRBJ2-3; possibly TRBD2 for D (6 bases). V lost 0 bases to trimming and J lost 2 bases, with 15 bases between them. CDR3 length equals 17 residues. Germline CDR1 and CDR2: LGHNA and YSLEER. The DNA for the CDR3 is TGCGCCAGCAGCCAAGACCCCCCCGGGAGTAACACAGATACGCAGTATTTT. Protein product: CASSQDPPGSNTDTQYF.

This rearrangement joins TRBV27 to TRBJ1-2; D perhaps matches TRBD1 (5 bases). The germline V gene encodes CDR1 MNHEY and CDR2 SMNVEV (reference sequence). The ends were cut back, 6 bases at V and 4 bases at J, with 12 bases in the middle. This CDR3 contains 13 residues. The CDR3 DNA follows: TGTGCCAGCAGACAGGAAGGTAGCTATGGCTACACCTTC. Protein product: CASRQEGSYGYTF.

The chain couples TRBV15 to TRBJ2-1; no reliable D call. Germline V CDR1 and CDR2: LNHNV, YYDKDF (reference sequence). The CDR3 covers 12 residues. V lost 2 bases and J lost 10, with 9 bases in between. The CDR3 loop reads CATSRIGWEQFF. The CDR3 DNA is TGTGCCACCAGCAGAATAGGATGGGAGCAGTTCTTC.

The V call is TRBV15, the J call TRBJ2-7; TRBD2 might be the D (5 bases). V was shortened by 5 bases and J by 3 bases, with 11 bases between the two germline ends. CDR3 length: 13 residues. The V gene's germline CDR1 is LNHNV and CDR2 YYDKDF (reference sequence). The CDR3 spells CATSDRGGYEQYF. CDR3 DNA: TGTGCCACCAGCGATCGAGGAGGCTACGAGCAGTACTTC.

V is TRBV4-1 and J is TRBJ2-7, with D perhaps matching TRBD1 or TRBD2 (5 bases each). Germline V gene sequence: CDR1 MGHRA, CDR2 YSYEKL. V was pared by 6 bases and J by 2 bases, with 14 bases between. The CDR3 is 14 residues long. CDR3 amino acids: CASSASGGTYEQYF. The CDR3 nucleotides read TGCGCCAGCAGTGCGAGTGGGGGAACCTACGAGCAGTACTTC.

This chain joins TRBV5-1 and TRBJ2-5; TRBD2 is a possible D gene (5 bases). Looked up from germline, CDR1 is SGHRS and CDR2 is YFSETQ. The V and J ends lost 2 bases and 5 bases respectively, with 13 bases between them. This CDR3 has 14 residues. In DNA form, the CDR3 reads TGCGCCAGCAGCTTTAGAGGTTCGGGGGAGACCCAGTACTTC. Encoded protein: CASSFRGSGETQYF. Looking up the rest from reference TRBV5-1 and TRBJ2-5 gives the full variable domain: KAGVTQTPRYLIKTRGQQVTLSCSPISGHRSVSWYQQTPGQGLQFLFEYFSETQRNKGNFPGRFSGRQFSNSRSEMNVSTLELGDSALYLCASSFRGSGETQYFGPGTRLLVL.

V is TRBV30 and J is TRBJ1-4; possible D gene TRBD1, 5 bases. The germline V gene has CDR1 GTSNPN and CDR2 SVGIG (reference sequence). This CDR3 is 16 amino acids long. V gave up 5 bases and J gave up 7 bases, with 23 bases separating them. CDR3 nucleotides: TGTGCCTGGGGGGGAGCAGGAGGAAAGGAGGGTGAAAAACTGTTTTTT. This translates into CAWGGAGGKEGEKLFF.

V usage is TRBV7-6 and J usage is TRBJ2-7; no firm D call. V lost 7 bases and J 2 bases, leaving 18 bases between the germline ends. The CDR3 loop spans 15 amino acids. CDR1 is SGHVS, CDR2 FNYEAQ, per germline. CDR3 bases: TGTGCCAGCAACCCAGGCCCCGGTGAACCCTACGAGCAGTACTTC. The encoded protein is CASNPGPGEPYEQYF.

This chain uses TRBV4-1 with TRBJ2-7, with a tentative D call TRBD1 (5 bases). Trimming took off 0 bases at V and 4 bases at J, with 13 bases between the two ends. The CDR3 contains 15 residues. Germline V gene lookup returns CDR1 MGHRA and CDR2 YSYEKL. The CDR3 nucleotides read TGCGCCAGCAGCCAAGATCGGAATACAGGATACGAGCAGTACTTC. Its translation is CASSQDRNTGYEQYF.

The genes are TRBV5-1 and TRBJ1-5, with D tentatively TRBD1 (5 bases). The germline V gene encodes CDR1 SGHRS and CDR2 YFSETQ. This CDR3 region has 18 residues. V shed 0 bases and J shed 0 bases, with 16 bases lying between them. Here the CDR3 reads CASSLGAGKSYSNQPQHF. CDR3 DNA sequence: TGCGCCAGCAGCTTGGGGGCAGGGAAGAGTTATAGCAATCAGCCCCAGCATTTT.

The J gene is TRBJ2-2, the V gene TRBV9, with 7 bases matching TRBD2. The CDR3 covers 15 residues. After removal of 1 base from V and 4 bases from J, the junction contained 4 bases not matched to a gene. Looked up from germline, CDR1 is SGDLS and CDR2 is YYNGEE. In nucleotides, the CDR3 is TGTGCCAGCAGCGTACTAGCGGAAGGCACCGGGGAGCTGTTTTTT. Translated, it gives CASSVLAEGTGELFF.

The chain joins TRBV18 to TRBJ1-2; D gene ambiguous. Trimming pared 3 bases from V and 3 bases from J, leaving 8 bases between. Per the germline V gene, CDR1 is KGHSH and CDR2 is LQKENI. The CDR3 sequence is 13 residues long. DNA of the CDR3: TGTGCCAGCTCACCCGACACCGACTATGGCTACACCTTC. Translating it yields CASSPDTDYGYTF.

The genes are TRBV15 and TRBJ2-1; the D call may be TRBD1 or TRBD2 (5 bases each). Germline lookup yields CDR1 LNHNV and CDR2 YYDKDF (reference sequence). The germline V and J ends were trimmed by 4 bases and 3 bases, with 16 bases remaining between them. This CDR3 is built from 16 residues. The CDR3, as DNA: TGTGCCACCAGCAACGAGGGGTTTGAGGGCTACAATGAGCAGTTCTTC. Translation gives CATSNEGFEGYNEQFF.

The V call is TRBV19, the J call TRBJ2-7, with D perhaps TRBD2 (6 bases). Trimming cost V 7 bases and J 5 bases, with 15 bases left between them. The V gene's germline CDR1 is LNHDA and CDR2 SQIVND (reference sequence). The CDR3 length is 13 residues. CDR3 nucleotides: TGTGCCAGTACTGGGCGGGATGGGGACGAGCAGTACTTC. It specifies CASTGRDGDEQYF.

The chain carries TRBV10-2 and TRBJ2-7, with a tentative D call TRBD1 (7 bases). The germline CDR1 and CDR2 sequences are WSHSY and SAAADI. The CDR3 loop spans 14 amino acids. Trimming removed 3 bases at V and 2 bases at J, with 11 bases between. This CDR3 is CASSDTGEAYEQYF. The CDR3 DNA reads as TGCGCCAGCAGTGATACAGGGGAGGCCTACGAGCAGTACTTC.

This clone showed up just once. The chain uses TRBV7-9 and TRBJ1-1, with TRBD1 identical over 9 bases. Germline CDR1 is SEHNR and CDR2 is FQNEAQ (reference sequence). J gave up 7 bases and V 5 bases, and 11 bases lay outside the gene matches. The CDR3 loop spans 15 amino acids. CDR3 residues: CASSTQQGARLEAFF. The DNA of the CDR3 is TGTGCCAGCAGCACCCAACAGGGGGCGAGACTTGAAGCTTTCTTT.

About this clone: Other DNA sequences in this sample translate to the same CDR3. V is TRBV29-1 and J is TRBJ2-7, with 8 bases that match TRBD1. The germline V gene encodes CDR1 SQVTM and CDR2 ANQGSEA. The CDR3 runs 11 residues. Germline trimming cut 6 bases from V and 7 bases from J; bases unmatched to any gene: 5. The DNA for the CDR3 is TGCAGCGTCCTACAGGGGGGTGAGCAGTACTTC. It codes for CSVLQGGEQYF.

CDR3 nucleotides: TGTGCCAGCAGCTTAGTTCTAGAATTCTACGAGCAGTACTTC. It encodes CASSLVLEFYEQYF. This rearrangement joins TRBV7-6 to TRBJ2-7; D remains ambiguous. The CDR3 spans 14 residues. V was shortened by 1 base and J by 3 bases, with 10 bases between the two germline ends. CDR1 is SGHVS and CDR2 is FNYEAQ in the germline V gene.